This T cell receptor beta chain was documented in a study of T cell repertoires in cytomegalovirus infection. As for the study in general: Epitope selection comprised recently identified HLA-C-restricted CMV epitopes and well-studied HLA-B-restricted CMV epitopes. It can be stated that public TCR beta signatures indicated CMV infection as well as a matching HLA type. Points from the study as a whole: Across the ex vivo response, the dominant clonotypes were HLA-C-restricted CMV-specific TCR beta clonotypes.

The junction had 17 bases not matched to a gene; V was cut back by 5 bases and J by 2 bases. CDR1 and CDR2 from the germline V gene are MNHEY and SMNVEV (reference sequence). The CDR3 runs to 19 residues. TCRdb re-called the reads through MiXCR, storing one row per CDR3 protein. The table shows 600,000 to 700,000 distinct CDR3 sequences, with around 30% occurring only once. In the case of this clonotype: The target antigen is unknown.

Sequences were derived from cultured PBMCs, sampled from culture after CMV antigen stimulation. The clonotype comes from a human donor in good health (CMV status not recorded). Some clones in this sample may be carry-over from other donors' samples. The V and J genes are TRBV27 and TRBJ1-3; 8 bases map to TRBD1. CDR3 amino acids: CASSPSGGRGRWAGNTIYF. CDR3 sequence (DNA): TGTGCCAGCAGTCCATCTGGGGGCAGGGGGCGCTGGGCTGGAAACACCATATATTTT.